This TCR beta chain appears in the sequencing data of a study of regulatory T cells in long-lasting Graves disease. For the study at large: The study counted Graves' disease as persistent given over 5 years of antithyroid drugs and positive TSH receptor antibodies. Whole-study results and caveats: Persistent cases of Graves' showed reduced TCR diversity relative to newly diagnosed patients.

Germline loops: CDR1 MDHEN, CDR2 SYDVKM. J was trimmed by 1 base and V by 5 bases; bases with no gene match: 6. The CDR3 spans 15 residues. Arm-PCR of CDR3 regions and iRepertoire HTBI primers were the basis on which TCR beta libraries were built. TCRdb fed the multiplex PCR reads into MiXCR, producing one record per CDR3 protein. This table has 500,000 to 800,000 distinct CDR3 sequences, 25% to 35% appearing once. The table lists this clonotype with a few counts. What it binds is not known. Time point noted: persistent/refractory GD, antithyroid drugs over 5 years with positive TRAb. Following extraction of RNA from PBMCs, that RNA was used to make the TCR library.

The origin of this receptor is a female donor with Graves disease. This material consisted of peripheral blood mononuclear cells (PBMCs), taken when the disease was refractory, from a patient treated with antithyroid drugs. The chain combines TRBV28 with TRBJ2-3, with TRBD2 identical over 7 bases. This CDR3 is CASSRDYPCTDTQYF. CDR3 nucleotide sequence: TGTGCCAGCAGTCGGGACTACCCTTGCACAGATACGCAGTATTTT.